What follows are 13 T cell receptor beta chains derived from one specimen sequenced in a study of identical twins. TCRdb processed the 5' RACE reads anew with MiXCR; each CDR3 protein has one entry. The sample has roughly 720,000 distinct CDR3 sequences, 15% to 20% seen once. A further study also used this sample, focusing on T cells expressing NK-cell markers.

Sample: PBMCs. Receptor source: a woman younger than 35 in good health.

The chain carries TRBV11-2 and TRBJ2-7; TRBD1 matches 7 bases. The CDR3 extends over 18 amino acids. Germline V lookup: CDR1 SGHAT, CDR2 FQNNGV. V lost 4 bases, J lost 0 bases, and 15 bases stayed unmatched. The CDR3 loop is CASSYPGTDKRNSYEQYF. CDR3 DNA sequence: TGTGCCAGCAGCTACCCCGGGACAGATAAACGAAACTCCTACGAGCAGTACTTC.

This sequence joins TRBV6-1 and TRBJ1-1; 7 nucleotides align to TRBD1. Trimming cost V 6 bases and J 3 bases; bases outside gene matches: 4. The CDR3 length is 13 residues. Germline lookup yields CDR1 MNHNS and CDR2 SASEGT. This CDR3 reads CASRTGLYTEAFF. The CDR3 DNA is TGTGCCAGCAGGACAGGGCTTTACACTGAAGCTTTCTTT.

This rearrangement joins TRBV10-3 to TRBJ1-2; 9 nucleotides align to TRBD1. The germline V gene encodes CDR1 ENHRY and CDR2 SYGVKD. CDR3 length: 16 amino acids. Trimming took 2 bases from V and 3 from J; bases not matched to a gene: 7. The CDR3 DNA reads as TGTGCCATCAGTGAGAACCGGCGACAGGGGGACTATGGCTACACCTTC. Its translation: CAISENRRQGDYGYTF.

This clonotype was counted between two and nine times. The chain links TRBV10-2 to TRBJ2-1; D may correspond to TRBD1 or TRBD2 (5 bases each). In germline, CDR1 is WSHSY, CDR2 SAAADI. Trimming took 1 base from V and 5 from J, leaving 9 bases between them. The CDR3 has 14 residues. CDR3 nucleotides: TGCGCCAGCAGTGAGTTGACGGGACACAATGAGCAGTTCTTC. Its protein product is CASSELTGHNEQFF.

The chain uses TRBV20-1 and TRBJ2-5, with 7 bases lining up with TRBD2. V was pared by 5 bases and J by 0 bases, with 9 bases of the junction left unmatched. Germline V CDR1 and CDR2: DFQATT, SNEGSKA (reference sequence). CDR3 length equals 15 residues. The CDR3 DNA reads TGCAGTGCTGAGGACCTAGCGGCCTACCAAGAGACCCAGTACTTC. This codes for CSAEDLAAYQETQYF.

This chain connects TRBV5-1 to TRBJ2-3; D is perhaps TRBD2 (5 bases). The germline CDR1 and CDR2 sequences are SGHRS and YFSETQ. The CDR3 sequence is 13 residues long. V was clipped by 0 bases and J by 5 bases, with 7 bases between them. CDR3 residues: CASSLVREDTQYF. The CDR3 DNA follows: TGCGCCAGCAGCTTGGTGAGGGAAGATACGCAGTATTTT.

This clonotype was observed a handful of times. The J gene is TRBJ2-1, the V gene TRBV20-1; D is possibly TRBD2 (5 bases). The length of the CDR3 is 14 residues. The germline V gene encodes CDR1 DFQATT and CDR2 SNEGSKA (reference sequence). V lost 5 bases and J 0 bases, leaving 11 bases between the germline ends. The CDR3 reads CSAGERSSYNEQFF. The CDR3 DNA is TGCAGTGCTGGGGAGCGGAGCTCCTACAATGAGCAGTTCTTC.

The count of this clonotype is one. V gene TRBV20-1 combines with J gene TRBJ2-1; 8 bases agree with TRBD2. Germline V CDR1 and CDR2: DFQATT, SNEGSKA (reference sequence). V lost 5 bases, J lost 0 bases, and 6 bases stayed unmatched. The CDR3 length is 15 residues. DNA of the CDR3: TGCAGTGCTTACACTAGCGGACGCTCCTACAATGAGCAGTTCTTC. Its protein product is CSAYTSGRSYNEQFF.

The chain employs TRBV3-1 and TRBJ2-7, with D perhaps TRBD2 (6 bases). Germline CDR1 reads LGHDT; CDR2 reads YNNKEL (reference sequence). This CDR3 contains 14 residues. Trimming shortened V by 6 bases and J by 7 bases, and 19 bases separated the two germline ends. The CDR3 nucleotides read TGTGCCAGCAGTGAGGAGGGGATGGGAGGTGAGCAGTACTTC. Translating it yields CASSEEGMGGEQYF.

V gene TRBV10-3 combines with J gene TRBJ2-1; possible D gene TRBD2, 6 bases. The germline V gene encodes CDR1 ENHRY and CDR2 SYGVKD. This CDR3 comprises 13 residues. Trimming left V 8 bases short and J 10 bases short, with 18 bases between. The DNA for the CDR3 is TGTGCCATCTACGGCCTAGCGACGGGGGAGCAGTTCTTC. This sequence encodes CAIYGLATGEQFF.

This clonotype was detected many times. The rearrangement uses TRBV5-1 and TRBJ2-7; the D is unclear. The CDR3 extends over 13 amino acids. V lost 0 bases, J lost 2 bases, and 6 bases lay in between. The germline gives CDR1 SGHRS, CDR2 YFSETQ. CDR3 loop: CASSLGAPYEQYF. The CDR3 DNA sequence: TGCGCCAGCAGCTTGGGGGCCCCCTACGAGCAGTACTTC. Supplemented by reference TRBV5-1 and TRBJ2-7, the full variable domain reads KAGVTQTPRYLIKTRGQQVTLSCSPISGHRSVSWYQQTPGQGLQFLFEYFSETQRNKGNFPGRFSGRQFSNSRSEMNVSTLELGDSALYLCASSLGAPYEQYFGPGTRLTVT.

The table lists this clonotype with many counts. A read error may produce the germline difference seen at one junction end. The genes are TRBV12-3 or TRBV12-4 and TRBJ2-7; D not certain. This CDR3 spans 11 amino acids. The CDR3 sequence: CASSLEREQYF. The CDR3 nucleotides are TGTGCCAGCAGCTTAGAGCGCGAGCAGTACTTC.

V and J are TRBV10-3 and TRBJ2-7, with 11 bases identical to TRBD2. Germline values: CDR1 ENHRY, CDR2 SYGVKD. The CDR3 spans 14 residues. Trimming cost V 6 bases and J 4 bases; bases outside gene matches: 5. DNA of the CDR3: TGTGCCATCAGGGCTAGCGGGGGGTCATACGAGCAGTACTTC. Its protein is CAIRASGGSYEQYF.